The 13 T cell receptor beta chains listed next were all sequenced from one sample in a study of T cell repertoires in cytomegalovirus infection. MiXCR was run by TCRdb on the reads, yielding one entry per CDR3 protein. The sample holds a few hundred thousand distinct CDR3 sequences, around 40% seen once. These receptors lack a known antigen. Specimen: cultured PBMCs, collected from culture after CMV antigen stimulation. The origin of the receptors is a human donor in good health (CMV status not recorded). Some clones in this sample may be carry-over from other donors' samples.

Turning to this clonotype: The junction departs from the called germline gene at one end, perhaps through a read error. The chain links TRBV4-2 to TRBJ2-3; 7 nucleotides agree with TRBD2. CDR3 size: 16 residues. CDR1 LGHNA and CDR2 YNFKEQ come from the germline V gene. The CDR3: CASSQERGSGTDTQYF. The CDR3 DNA sequence: TGCGCCAGCAGCCAAGAGCGGGGATCTGGCACAGATACGCAGTATTTT.

This clonotype was counted once. The chain has TRBV12-3 or TRBV12-4 and TRBJ2-1, with TRBD2 identical over 11 bases. This CDR3 has 16 residues. Trimming took 4 bases from V and 6 from J; bases not matched to a gene: 8. The chain's CDR3 is CASSSYSGRAINEQFF. CDR3 sequence (DNA): TGTGCCAGCAGTTCCTATAGCGGGAGGGCCATCAATGAGCAGTTCTTC.

The chain has TRBV7-2 and TRBJ1-6, with 9 bases lining up with TRBD1. CDR3 size: 15 residues. Germline assignment: CDR1 SGHTA and CDR2 FQGNSA. The ends lost 5 bases at V and 8 bases at J; junction bases unmatched: 7. The chain's CDR3 is CASSTGTGYDSPLHF. The CDR3 DNA sequence: TGTGCCAGCAGCACCGGGACAGGGTACGATTCACCCCTCCACTTT.

This clonotype was counted a few times. The V gene is TRBV4-3, the J gene TRBJ2-3, with 7 bases aligning to TRBD1. The CDR3 has 17 amino acids. The germline V gene encodes CDR1 LGHNA and CDR2 YSLEER. The J segment lost 3 bases and the V segment lost 0 bases, leaving 9 bases of the junction unmatched. CDR3 DNA: TGCGCCAGCAGCCAAGAAGAAGGGGGCTTGGGGACAGATACGCAGTATTTT. This gives the protein CASSQEEGGLGTDTQYF.

The chain recombines TRBV27 with TRBJ1-1; D gene ambiguous. CDR1 and CDR2 from the germline V gene are MNHEY and SMNVEV (reference sequence). The CDR3 sequence is 14 residues long. Between the trimmed V and J ends, which lost 3 bases and 1 base, there was a span of 9 bases. CDR3 DNA sequence: TGTGCCAGCAGTTTTGGGTGGGGGAACACTGAAGCTTTCTTT. Translated, it gives CASSFGWGNTEAFF.

The chain recombines TRBV12-3 or TRBV12-4 with TRBJ1-1, with D perhaps matching TRBD1 (5 bases). V lost 1 base, J lost 8 bases, and 8 bases lay in between. CDR3 size: 12 residues. The CDR3 reads CASSLGTLEAFF. DNA of the CDR3: TGTGCCAGCAGTTTAGGGACACTCGAAGCTTTCTTT.

V is TRBV19 and J is TRBJ2-7; D might be TRBD2 (7 bases). There are 12 residues in the CDR3. CDR1 and CDR2 from the germline V gene are LNHDA and SQIVND (reference sequence). V dropped 3 bases and J dropped 7 bases, with 10 bases sitting between them. The CDR3 DNA follows: TGTGCCAGTAGTATCAGGGGAGGGGAGCAGTACTTC. Protein product: CASSIRGGEQYF. Variable domain in full (rest from reference TRBV19 and TRBJ2-7): DGGITQSPKYLFRKEGQNVTLSCEQNLNHDAMYWYRQDPGQGLRLIYYSQIVNDFQKGDIAEGYSVSREKKESFPLTVTSAQKNPTAFYLCASSIRGGEQYFGPGTRLTVT.

The chain employs TRBV19 and TRBJ2-2; 11 bases line up with TRBD2. The CDR3 spans 17 residues. The germline V gene has CDR1 LNHDA and CDR2 SQIVND (reference sequence). V lost 3 bases to trimming and J lost 4 bases; unmatched junction nucleotides: 7. As DNA, the CDR3 is TGTGCCAGTAGTATTGGTAGCGGGAGGGCCGGCACCGGGGAGCTGTTTTTT. Its protein product is CASSIGSGRAGTGELFF.

The chain links TRBV20-1 to TRBJ2-5; TRBD2 agrees at 7 bases. This CDR3 has 16 amino acids. Germline V gene sequence: CDR1 DFQATT, CDR2 SNEGSKA (reference sequence). V lost 1 base, J lost 3 bases, and 11 bases stayed unmatched. CDR3 residues: CSARGRGRTREETQYF. The CDR3 nucleotides read TGCAGTGCTAGAGGCCGGGGTCGGACTAGGGAAGAGACCCAGTACTTC.

The rearrangement uses TRBV5-5 and TRBJ2-3, with 7 positions matching TRBD2. J gave up 0 bases and V 1 base, and 11 bases lay outside the gene matches. Germline V gives CDR1 SGHKS, CDR2 YYEKEE (reference sequence). This CDR3 has 18 residues. The CDR3 DNA sequence: TGTGCCAGCAGCTTGCTTCCGCTAGCGGTCACTAGCACAGATACGCAGTATTTT. It specifies CASSLLPLAVTSTDTQYF. Together with reference TRBV5-5 and TRBJ2-3, the CDR3 gives the full variable domain: DAGVTQSPTHLIKTRGQQVTLRCSPISGHKSVSWYQQVLGQGPQFIFQYYEKEERGRGNFPDRFSARQFPNYSSELNVNALLLGDSALYLCASSLLPLAVTSTDTQYFGPGTRLTVL.

The gene calls are TRBV7-2 and TRBJ2-3; a possible D gene is TRBD1 (6 bases). The V and J ends lost 8 bases and 5 bases respectively, with 17 bases between them. The germline CDR1 and CDR2 sequences are SGHTA and FQGNSA. This CDR3 has 14 residues. The DNA of the CDR3 is TGTGCCAGCCTACAGGGAAGTAGGCAAGATACGCAGTATTTT. It codes for CASLQGSRQDTQYF.

This clonotype has a handful of counts. The rearrangement links TRBV7-2 to TRBJ2-5; D could derive from TRBD1 or TRBD2 (6 bases each). The CDR3 sequence is 18 residues long. Germline CDR1 is SGHTA and CDR2 is FQGNSA. Trimming shortened V by 5 bases and J by 2 bases, and 24 bases separated the two germline ends. The CDR3 here is CASSQRVRGAQMQETQYF. The CDR3 DNA follows: TGTGCCAGCAGCCAGCGAGTGAGGGGGGCCCAGATGCAAGAGACCCAGTACTTC.

This sequence joins TRBV10-3 and TRBJ2-5, with 9 bases identical to TRBD2. V trimming: 3 bases; J trimming: 3 bases; junction bases outside the gene matches: 8. CDR3 length equals 16 residues. Germline CDR1 and CDR2: ENHRY and SYGVKD. Written as DNA, the CDR3 is TGTGCCATCAGTGATTCCGGCGGGGGGGGGGAAGAGACCCAGTACTTC. Amino acid sequence: CAISDSGGGGEETQYF.